The clone carrying this T cell receptor (beta chain) has a handful of counts. Amplification of TCR beta CDR3 regions was performed using RNA transcripts as template. With the HTBI primer set, the TCR CDR3 went through a first round of RT-PCR. TCRdb reprocessed the multiplex PCR reads via MiXCR and lists one record per CDR3 protein. This sample has more than 550,000 distinct CDR3 sequences, with around a sixth found just once. This entry comes from a study of T cells in Graves' hyperthyroidism and ophthalmopathy. The CDR3 consists of 13 residues. J gave up 7 bases and V 4 bases, and 4 bases lay outside the gene matches. Germline values: CDR1 SGHRS, CDR2 YFSETQ.

The sequenced sample was blood. The chain is built from TRBV5-1 and TRBJ1-1, with 10 bases matching TRBD1. This receptor was identified in a woman between 45 and 60 years old with Graves' hyperthyroidism that later progressed to Graves' ophthalmopathy. CDR3 residues: CASSQGQGIEAFF. In nucleotides, the CDR3 is TGCGCCAGCAGCCAGGGACAGGGGATTGAAGCTTTCTTT. Drawing the rest from reference TRBV5-1 and TRBJ1-1, the complete variable domain is KAGVTQTPRYLIKTRGQQVTLSCSPISGHRSVSWYQQTPGQGLQFLFEYFSETQRNKGNFPGRFSGRQFSNSRSEMNVSTLELGDSALYLCASSQGQGIEAFFGQGTRLTVV.